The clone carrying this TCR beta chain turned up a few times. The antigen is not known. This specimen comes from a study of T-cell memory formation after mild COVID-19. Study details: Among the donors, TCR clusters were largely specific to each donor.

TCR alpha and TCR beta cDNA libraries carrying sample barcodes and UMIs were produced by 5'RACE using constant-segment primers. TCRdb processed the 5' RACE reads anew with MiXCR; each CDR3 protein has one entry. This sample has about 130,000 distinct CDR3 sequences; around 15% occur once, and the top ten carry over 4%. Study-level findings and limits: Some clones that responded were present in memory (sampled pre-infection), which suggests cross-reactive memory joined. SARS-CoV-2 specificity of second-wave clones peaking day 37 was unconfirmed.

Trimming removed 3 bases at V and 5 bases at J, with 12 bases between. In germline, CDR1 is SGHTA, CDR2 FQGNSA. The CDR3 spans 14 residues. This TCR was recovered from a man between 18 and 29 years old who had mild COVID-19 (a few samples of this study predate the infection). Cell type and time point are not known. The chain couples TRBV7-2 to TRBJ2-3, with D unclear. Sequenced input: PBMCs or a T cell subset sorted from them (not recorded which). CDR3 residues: CASSFRSEGDTQYF. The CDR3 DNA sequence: TGTGCCAGCAGCTTTCGTTCTGAAGGAGATACGCAGTATTTT. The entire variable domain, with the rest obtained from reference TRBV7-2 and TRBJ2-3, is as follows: GAGVSQSPSNKVTEKGKDVELRCDPISGHTALYWYRQSLGQGLEFLIYFQGNSAPDKSGLPSDRFSAERTGGSVSTLTIQRTQQEDSAVYLCASSFRSEGDTQYFGPGTRLTVL.